This T cell receptor (beta chain) was profiled in a study of response to subunit inactivated influenza vaccine. Study-wide results and caveats: Each seasonal flu vaccination may recruit only limited new T cells, authors suggested.

This clonotype was detected only a few times. No antigen is known for it. V lost 8 bases and J lost 0, with 7 bases in between. The length of the CDR3 is 13 residues. Germline CDR1 and CDR2: SEHNR and FQNEAQ (reference sequence). TCRdb ran MiXCR on the RT-PCR reads and lists one entry per CDR3 protein. The table lists 170,000 or so distinct CDR3 sequences, around a tenth of them singletons. This chain uses TRBV7-9 with TRBJ2-2, with D perhaps given as TRBD1 or TRBD2 (5 bases each). The TCR comes from a man aged 45 to 70 who received an inactivated influenza vaccine. The sample was CD8+ T cells sorted from PBMCs, taken approximately 25 months after vaccination. CDR3 protein: CASEGPNTGELFF. The CDR3 DNA sequence: TGTGCCAGCGAGGGGCCGAACACCGGGGAGCTGTTTTTT.